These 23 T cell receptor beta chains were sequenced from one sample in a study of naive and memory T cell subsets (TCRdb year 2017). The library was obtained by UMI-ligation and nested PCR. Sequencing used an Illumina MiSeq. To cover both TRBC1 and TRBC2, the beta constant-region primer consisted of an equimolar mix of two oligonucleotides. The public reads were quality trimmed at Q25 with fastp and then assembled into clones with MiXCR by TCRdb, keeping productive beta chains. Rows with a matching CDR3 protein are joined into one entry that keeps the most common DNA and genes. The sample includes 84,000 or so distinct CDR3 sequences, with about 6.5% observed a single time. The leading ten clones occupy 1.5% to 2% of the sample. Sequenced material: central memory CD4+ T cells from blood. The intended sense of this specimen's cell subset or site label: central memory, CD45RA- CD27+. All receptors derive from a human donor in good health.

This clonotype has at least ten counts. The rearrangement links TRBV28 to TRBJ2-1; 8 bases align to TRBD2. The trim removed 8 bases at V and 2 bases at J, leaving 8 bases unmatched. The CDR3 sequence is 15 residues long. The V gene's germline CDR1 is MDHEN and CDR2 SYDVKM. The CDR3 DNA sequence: TGTGCCAGCCATACGGGGGGGGCGACCTACAATGAGCAGTTCTTC. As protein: CASHTGGATYNEQFF. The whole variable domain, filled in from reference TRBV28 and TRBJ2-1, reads DVKVTQSSRYLVKRTGEKVFLECVQDMDHENMFWYRQDPGLGLRLIYFSYDVKMKEKGDIPEGYSVSREKKERFSLILESASTNQTSMYLCASHTGGATYNEQFFGPGTRLTVL.

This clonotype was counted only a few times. In DNA, the CDR3 is TGTGCCAGCGGCCCGCGACAGGGGGCGAGAGCAGATACGCAGTATTTT. This sequence encodes CASGPRQGARADTQYF. V and J are TRBV6-1 and TRBJ2-3; 10 bases fit TRBD1. CDR1 is MNHNS and CDR2 is SASEGT in the germline V gene. This CDR3 is built from 16 residues. The ends lost 8 bases at V and 4 bases at J; junction bases unmatched: 12.

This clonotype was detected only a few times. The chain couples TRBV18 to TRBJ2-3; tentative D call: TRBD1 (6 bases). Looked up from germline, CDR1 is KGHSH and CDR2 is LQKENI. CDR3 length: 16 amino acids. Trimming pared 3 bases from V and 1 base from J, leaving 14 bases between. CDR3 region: CASSPSLAGGTDTQYF. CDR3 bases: TGTGCCAGCTCACCTTCGTTGGCAGGGGGCACAGATACGCAGTATTTT.

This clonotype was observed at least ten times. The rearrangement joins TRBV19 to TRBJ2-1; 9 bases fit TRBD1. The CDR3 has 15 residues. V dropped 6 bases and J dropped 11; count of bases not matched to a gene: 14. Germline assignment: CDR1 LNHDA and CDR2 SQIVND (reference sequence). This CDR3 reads CASSTDRGKFRKQFF. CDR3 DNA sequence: TGTGCCAGTAGCACGGACAGGGGAAAGTTTAGAAAGCAGTTCTTC.

CDR3 bases: TGTGCCAGCATCGCTATACGGACTAGCATAATCGAGTACGAGCAGTACTTC. It translates to CASIAIRTSIIEYEQYF. V gene TRBV9 combines with J gene TRBJ2-7; 8 bases fit TRBD2. From germline, CDR1 is SGDLS and CDR2 YYNGEE. After removal of 6 bases from V and 4 bases from J, the junction contained 18 bases not matched to a gene. The CDR3 is 17 amino acids.

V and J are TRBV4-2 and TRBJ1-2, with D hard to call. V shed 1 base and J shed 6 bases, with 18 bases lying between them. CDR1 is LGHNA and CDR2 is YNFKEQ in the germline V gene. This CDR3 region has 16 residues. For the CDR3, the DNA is TGTGCCAGCAGCCAAGGCCTCTCCGAAAATTTGAATGGCTACACCTTC. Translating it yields CASSQGLSENLNGYTF.

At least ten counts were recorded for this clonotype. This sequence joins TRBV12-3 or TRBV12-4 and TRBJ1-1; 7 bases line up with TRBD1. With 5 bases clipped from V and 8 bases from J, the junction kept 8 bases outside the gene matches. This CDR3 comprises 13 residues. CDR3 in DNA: TGTGCCAGCAGTCGACAGGGTTTGGGAGAAGCTTTCTTT. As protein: CASSRQGLGEAFF.

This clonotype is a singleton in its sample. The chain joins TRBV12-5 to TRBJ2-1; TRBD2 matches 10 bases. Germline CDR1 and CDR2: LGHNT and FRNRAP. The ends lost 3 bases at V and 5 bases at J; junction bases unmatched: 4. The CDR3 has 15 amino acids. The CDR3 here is CASGFQLAGNNEQFF. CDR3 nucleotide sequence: TGTGCTAGTGGTTTTCAACTAGCGGGAAACAATGAGCAGTTCTTC. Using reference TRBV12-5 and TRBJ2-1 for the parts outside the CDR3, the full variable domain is DARVTQTPRHKVTEMGQEVTMRCQPILGHNTVFWYRQTMMQGLELLAYFRNRAPLDDSGMPKDRFSAEMPDATLATLKIQPSEPRDSAVYFCASGFQLAGNNEQFFGPGTRLTVL.

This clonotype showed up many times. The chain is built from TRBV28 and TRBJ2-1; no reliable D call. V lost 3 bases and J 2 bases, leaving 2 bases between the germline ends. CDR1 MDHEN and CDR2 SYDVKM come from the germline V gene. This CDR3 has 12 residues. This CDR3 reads CASSFTYNEQFF. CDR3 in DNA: TGTGCCAGCAGTTTTACCTACAATGAGCAGTTCTTC. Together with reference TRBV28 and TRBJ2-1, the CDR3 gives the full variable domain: DVKVTQSSRYLVKRTGEKVFLECVQDMDHENMFWYRQDPGLGLRLIYFSYDVKMKEKGDIPEGYSVSREKKERFSLILESASTNQTSMYLCASSFTYNEQFFGPGTRLTVL.

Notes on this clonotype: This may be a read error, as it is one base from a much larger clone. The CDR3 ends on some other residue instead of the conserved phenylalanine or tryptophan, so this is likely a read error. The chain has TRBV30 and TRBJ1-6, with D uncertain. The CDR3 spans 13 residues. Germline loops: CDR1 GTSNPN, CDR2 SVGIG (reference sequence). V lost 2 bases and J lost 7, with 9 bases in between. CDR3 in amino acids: CAWSRAGNSPLHL. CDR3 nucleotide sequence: TGTGCCTGGAGTAGGGCTGGGAATTCACCCCTCCACCTT.

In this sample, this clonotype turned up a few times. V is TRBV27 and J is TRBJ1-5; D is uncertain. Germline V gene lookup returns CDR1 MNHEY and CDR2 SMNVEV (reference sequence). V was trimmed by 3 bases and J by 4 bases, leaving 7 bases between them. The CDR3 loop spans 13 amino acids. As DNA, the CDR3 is TGTGCCAGCAGTTTTCGCCAAAATCAGCCCCAGCATTTT. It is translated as CASSFRQNQPQHF.

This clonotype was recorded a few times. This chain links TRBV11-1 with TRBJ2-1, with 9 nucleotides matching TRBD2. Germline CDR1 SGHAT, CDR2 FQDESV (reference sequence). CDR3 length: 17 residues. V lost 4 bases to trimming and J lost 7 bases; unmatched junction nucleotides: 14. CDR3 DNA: TGTGCCAGCAGCTCGACCCTCCTAGCGGGATTGTGGAATGAGCAGTTCTTC. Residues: CASSSTLLAGLWNEQFF.

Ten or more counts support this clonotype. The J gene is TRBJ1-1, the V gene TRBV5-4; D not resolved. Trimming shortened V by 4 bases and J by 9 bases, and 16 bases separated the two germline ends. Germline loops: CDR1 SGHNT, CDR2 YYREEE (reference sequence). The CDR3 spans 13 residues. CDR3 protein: CASSAYRETKAFF. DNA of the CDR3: TGTGCCAGCAGCGCGTACCGGGAGACGAAAGCTTTCTTT.

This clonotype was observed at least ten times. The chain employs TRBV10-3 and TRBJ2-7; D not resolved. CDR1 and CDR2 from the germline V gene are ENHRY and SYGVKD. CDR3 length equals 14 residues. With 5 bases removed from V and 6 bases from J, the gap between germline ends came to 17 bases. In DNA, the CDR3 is TGTGCCATCAGTCGGCCTCTGCTTTTGGGCGAGCAGTACTTC. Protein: CAISRPLLLGEQYF.

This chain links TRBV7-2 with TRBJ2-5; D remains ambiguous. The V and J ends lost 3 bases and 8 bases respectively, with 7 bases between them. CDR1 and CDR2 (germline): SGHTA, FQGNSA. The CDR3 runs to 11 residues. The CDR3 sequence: CASSLGTTQYF. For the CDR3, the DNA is TGTGCCAGCAGCTTGGGCACCACCCAGTACTTC.

CDR3 residues: CASRRGGYNEQFF. The DNA for the CDR3 is TGTGCCAGCAGACGAGGCGGGTACAATGAGCAGTTCTTC. The chain has TRBV28 and TRBJ2-1, with D possibly being TRBD2 (5 bases). The germline V gene encodes CDR1 MDHEN and CDR2 SYDVKM. V was shortened by 6 bases and J by 4 bases, with 10 bases between the two germline ends. The CDR3 length is 13 residues.

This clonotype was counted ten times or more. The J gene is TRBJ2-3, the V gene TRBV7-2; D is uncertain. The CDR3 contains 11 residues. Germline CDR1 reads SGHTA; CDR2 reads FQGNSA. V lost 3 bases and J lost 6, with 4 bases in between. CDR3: CASSFGDTQYF. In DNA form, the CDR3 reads TGTGCCAGCAGCTTTGGCGATACGCAGTATTTT.

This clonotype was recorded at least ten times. In DNA form, the CDR3 reads TGTGCCAGCAGCCAACAAACACTAGGCGAGCAGTACTTC. Translated: CASSQQTLGEQYF. This chain connects TRBV14 to TRBJ2-7; a weak D match, TRBD2 (5 bases). The CDR3 runs 13 residues. Trimming removed 2 bases from V and 6 bases from J, with 11 bases in between. CDR1 is SGHDN, CDR2 FVKESK, per germline.

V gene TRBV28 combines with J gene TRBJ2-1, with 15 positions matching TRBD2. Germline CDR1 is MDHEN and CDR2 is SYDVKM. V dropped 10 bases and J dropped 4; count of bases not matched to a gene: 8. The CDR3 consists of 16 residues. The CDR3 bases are TGTGCCACCGGACTAGCGGGAGGGCCACGGTACAATGAGCAGTTCTTC. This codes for CATGLAGGPRYNEQFF.

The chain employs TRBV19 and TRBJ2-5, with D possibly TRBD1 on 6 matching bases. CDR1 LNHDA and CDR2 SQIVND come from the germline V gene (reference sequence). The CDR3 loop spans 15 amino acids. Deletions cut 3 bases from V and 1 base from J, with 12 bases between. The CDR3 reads CASSIQGQVQETQYF. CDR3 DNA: TGTGCCAGTAGTATTCAGGGGCAGGTCCAAGAGACCCAGTACTTC.

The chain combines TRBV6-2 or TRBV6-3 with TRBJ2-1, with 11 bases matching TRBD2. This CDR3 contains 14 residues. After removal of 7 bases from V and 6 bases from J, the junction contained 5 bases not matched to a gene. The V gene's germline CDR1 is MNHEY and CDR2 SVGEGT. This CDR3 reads CASNTGLAGNEQFF. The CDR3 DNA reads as TGTGCCAGCAATACCGGACTAGCGGGCAATGAGCAGTTCTTC.

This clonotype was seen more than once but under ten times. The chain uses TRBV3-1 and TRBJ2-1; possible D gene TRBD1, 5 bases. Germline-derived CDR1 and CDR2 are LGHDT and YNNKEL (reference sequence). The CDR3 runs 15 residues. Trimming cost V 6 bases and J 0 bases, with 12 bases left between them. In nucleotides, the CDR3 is TGTGCCAGCAGGCCTAGGGGTAGCTCCTACAATGAGCAGTTCTTC. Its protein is CASRPRGSSYNEQFF.

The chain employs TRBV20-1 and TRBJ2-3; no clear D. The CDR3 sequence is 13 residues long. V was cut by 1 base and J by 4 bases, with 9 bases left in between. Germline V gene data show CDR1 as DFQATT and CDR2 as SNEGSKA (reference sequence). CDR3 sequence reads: CSARGGPSDTQYF. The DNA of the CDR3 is TGCAGTGCTAGAGGAGGTCCGTCAGATACGCAGTATTTT.